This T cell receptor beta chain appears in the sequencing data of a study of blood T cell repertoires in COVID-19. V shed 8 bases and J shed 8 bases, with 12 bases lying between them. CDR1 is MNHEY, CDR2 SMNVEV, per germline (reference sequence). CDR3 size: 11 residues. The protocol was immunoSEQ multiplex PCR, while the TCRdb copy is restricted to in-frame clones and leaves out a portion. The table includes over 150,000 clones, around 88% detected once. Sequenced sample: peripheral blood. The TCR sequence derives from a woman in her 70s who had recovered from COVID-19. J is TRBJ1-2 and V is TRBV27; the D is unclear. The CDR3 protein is CASPPRRGYTF. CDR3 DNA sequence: TGTGCCAGCCCCCCGCGGAGGGGCTACACCTTC.